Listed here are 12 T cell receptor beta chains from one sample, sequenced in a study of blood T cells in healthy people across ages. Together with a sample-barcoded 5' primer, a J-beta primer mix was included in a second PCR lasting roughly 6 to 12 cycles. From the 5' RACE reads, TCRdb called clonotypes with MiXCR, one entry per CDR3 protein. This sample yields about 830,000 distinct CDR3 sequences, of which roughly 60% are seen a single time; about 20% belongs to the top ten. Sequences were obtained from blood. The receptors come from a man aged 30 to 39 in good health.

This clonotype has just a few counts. The CDR3 DNA is TGTGCCAGCAGTGAAGGGGCGGCCCAAGGGGCTATCTCCTACGAGCAGTACTTC. Its protein product is CASSEGAAQGAISYEQYF. This chain links TRBV25-1 with TRBJ2-7; D perhaps matches TRBD1 (5 bases). Trimming removed 2 bases from V and 0 bases from J, with 20 bases in between. Per germline, CDR1 MGHDK and CDR2 SYGVNS. The CDR3 covers 18 residues.

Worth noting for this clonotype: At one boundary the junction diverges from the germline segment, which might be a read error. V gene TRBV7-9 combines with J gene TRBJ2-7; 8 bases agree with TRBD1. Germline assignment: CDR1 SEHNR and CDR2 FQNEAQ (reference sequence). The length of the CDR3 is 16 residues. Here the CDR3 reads CASSPPGGTGFHEQYF. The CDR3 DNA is TGTGCTAGCAGCCCTCCCGGCGGGACAGGTTTCCACGAGCAGTACTTC. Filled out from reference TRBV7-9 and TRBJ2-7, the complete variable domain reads DTGVSQNPRHKITKRGQNVTFRCDPISEHNRLYWYRQTLGQGPEFLTYFQNEAQLEKSRLLSDRFSAERPKGSFSTLEIQRTEQGDSAMYLCASSPPGGTGFHEQYFGPGTRLTVT.

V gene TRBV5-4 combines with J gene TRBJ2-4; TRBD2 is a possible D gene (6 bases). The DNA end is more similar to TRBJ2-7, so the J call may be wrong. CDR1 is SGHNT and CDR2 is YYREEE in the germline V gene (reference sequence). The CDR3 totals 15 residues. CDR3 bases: TGTGCCAGCAGCTTGGGGCGGGGAGGAGACTACGAGCAGTACTTC. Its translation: CASSLGRGGDYEQYF.

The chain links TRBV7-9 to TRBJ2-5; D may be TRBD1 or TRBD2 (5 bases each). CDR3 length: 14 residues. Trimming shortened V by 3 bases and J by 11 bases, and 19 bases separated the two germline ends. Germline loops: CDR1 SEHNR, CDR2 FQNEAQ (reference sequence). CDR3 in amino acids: CASSLMGVSGEQYF. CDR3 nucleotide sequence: TGTGCCAGCAGCTTGATGGGGGTCTCGGGTGAGCAGTACTTC.

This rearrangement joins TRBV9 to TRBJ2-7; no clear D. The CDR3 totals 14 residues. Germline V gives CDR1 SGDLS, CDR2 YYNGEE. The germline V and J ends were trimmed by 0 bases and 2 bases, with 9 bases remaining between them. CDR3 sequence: CASSVVDGPYEQYF. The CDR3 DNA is TGTGCCAGCAGCGTAGTAGACGGACCCTACGAGCAGTACTTC.

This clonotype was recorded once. The DNA for the CDR3 is TGTGCCAGCAGCTTAGTCGAAGGGGGGCTTAAAGCTTTCTTT. Encoded protein: CASSLVEGGLKAFF. The chain couples TRBV7-2 to TRBJ1-1, with D possibly matching TRBD1 (6 bases). Germline V gene data show CDR1 as SGHTA and CDR2 as FQGNSA. V was clipped by 1 base and J by 9 bases, with 15 bases between them. This CDR3 spans 14 amino acids.

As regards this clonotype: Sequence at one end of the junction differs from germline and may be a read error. In DNA, the CDR3 is TGCAGTGTTGGGGGGACCGGGACGGCGAACTATGGCTACACCTTC. This encodes CSVGGTGTANYGYTF. The J gene is TRBJ1-2, the V gene TRBV29-1; TRBD1 might be the D (5 bases). Germline CDR1 SQVTM, CDR2 ANQGSEA. The CDR3 sequence is 15 residues long.

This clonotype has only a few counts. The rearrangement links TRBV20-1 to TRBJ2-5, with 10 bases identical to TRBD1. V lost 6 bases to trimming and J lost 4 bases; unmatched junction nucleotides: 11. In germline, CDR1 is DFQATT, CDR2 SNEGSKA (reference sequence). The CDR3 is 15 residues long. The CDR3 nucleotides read TGCAGTGCAGAACGCGACAGGGGGCTAGGAGAGACCCAGTACTTC. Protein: CSAERDRGLGETQYF.

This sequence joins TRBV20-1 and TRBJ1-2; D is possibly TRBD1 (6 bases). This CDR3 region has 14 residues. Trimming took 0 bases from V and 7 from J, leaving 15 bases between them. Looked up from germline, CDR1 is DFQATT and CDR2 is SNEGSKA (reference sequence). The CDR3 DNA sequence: TGCAGTGCTAGAGATCGTCAGGGGAGTGGTGGCTACACCTTC. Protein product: CSARDRQGSGGYTF.

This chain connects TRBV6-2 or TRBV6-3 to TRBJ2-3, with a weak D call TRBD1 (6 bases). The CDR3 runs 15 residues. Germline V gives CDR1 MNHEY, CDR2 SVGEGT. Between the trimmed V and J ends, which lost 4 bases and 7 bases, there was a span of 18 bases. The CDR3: CASSFGQTVPYTQYF. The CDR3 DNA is TGTGCCAGCAGTTTCGGACAGACTGTGCCCTATACGCAGTATTTT.

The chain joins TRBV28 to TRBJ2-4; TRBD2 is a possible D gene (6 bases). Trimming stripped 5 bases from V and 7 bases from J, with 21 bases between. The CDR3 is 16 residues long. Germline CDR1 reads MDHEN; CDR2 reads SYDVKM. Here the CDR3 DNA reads TGTGCCAGCAGTCCCCGGGGGAGGCAGGGACGGAACATTCAGTACTTC. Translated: CASSPRGRQGRNIQYF.

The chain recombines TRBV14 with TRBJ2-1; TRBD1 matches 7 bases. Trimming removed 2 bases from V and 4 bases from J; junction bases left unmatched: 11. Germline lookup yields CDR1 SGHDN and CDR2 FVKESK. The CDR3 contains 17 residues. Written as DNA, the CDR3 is TGTGCCAGCAGCCAAACAGGATGGAGACAGGGATACAATGAGCAGTTCTTC. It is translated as CASSQTGWRQGYNEQFF.